Listed here are 13 T cell receptor beta chains from one sample, sequenced in a study of beta chain features in type 1 diabetes (dated by TCRdb to 2017 to 2018). Overall results and qualifications from the work: A moderate but significant shortening of TCRB CDR3 length was observed in type 1 diabetes patients in all four CD4+ subsets.

No antigen has been assigned to these receptors. Library preparation was by the immunoSEQ multiplex PCR assay. The High Capacity cDNA Reverse Transcription Kit was used to reverse transcribe all of the isolated RNA, meaning that expressed TCRB transcripts were what got sequenced. This immuneACCESS table, as held by TCRdb, lists in-frame sequences with V and J called but not all clones. Of the missing ones, under half trace to an unresolved V gene in checked studies; the others have no known cause. Counted in this sample were 400,000 or so clones; 8% to 10% of them appeared once. The ten largest make up roughly 0.6% of the sample. Source material: central memory CD4+ T cells from blood. The receptor source for this set is a man in his thirties or forties with type 1 diabetes.

At least ten counts were recorded for this clone. The chain carries TRBV29-1 and TRBJ1-1; D is ambiguous. Germline V gene lookup returns CDR1 SQVTM and CDR2 ANQGSEA. V was trimmed by 7 bases and J by 5 bases, leaving 20 bases between them. This CDR3 has 14 amino acids. The CDR3 here is CSADPERRETEAFF. As DNA, the CDR3 is TGCAGCGCCGACCCGGAGCGGCGCGAGACTGAAGCTTTCTTT.

The rearrangement joins TRBV5-1 to TRBJ2-4; 7 nucleotides match TRBD1. Germline V gene sequence: CDR1 SGHRS, CDR2 YFSETQ. The CDR3 loop spans 14 amino acids. Trimming removed 4 bases from V and 5 bases from J; junction bases left unmatched: 6. In DNA form, the CDR3 reads TGCGCCAGCAGCAGAGGGACAGAGCAAAACATTCAGTACTTC. Protein: CASSRGTEQNIQYF.

This clone was counted at least ten times. The rearrangement uses TRBV15 and TRBJ2-1; unclear D gene. Germline V gene data show CDR1 as LNHNV and CDR2 as YYDKDF (reference sequence). The CDR3 spans 13 residues. V was pared by 4 bases and J by 6 bases, with 10 bases between. The CDR3 coding sequence is TGTGCCACCAGCACTCGGGCCAGCAATGAGCAGTTCTTC. Protein sequence: CATSTRASNEQFF.

This clone was counted a few times. The chain employs TRBV6-4 and TRBJ2-7; tentatively, D is TRBD1 (6 bases). Trimming pared 3 bases from V and 0 bases from J, leaving 12 bases between. The CDR3 has 15 residues. Germline CDR1 reads MRHNA; CDR2 reads SNTAGT. CDR3 sequence reads: CASSEVGTSSYEQYF. The CDR3 coding sequence is TGTGCCAGCAGTGAAGTGGGGACAAGCTCCTACGAGCAGTACTTC.

This clone was seen ten or more times. CDR3 in amino acids: CASSLDGRDTQYF. The CDR3 coding sequence is TGTGCCAGCAGCTTAGACGGCCGAGATACGCAGTATTTT. J is TRBJ2-3 and V is TRBV7-8, with no clear D. This CDR3 has 13 residues. Germline assignment: CDR1 SGHVS and CDR2 FQNEAQ. Deletions cut 1 base from V and 5 bases from J, with 7 bases between.

The chain employs TRBV28 and TRBJ2-4, with TRBD1 identical over 7 bases. The ends lost 4 bases at V and 0 bases at J; junction bases unmatched: 6. The CDR3 extends over 16 amino acids. CDR1 is MDHEN and CDR2 is SYDVKM in the germline V gene. The CDR3 is CASSSGQAIAKNIQYF. CDR3 in DNA: TGTGCCAGCAGTTCCGGACAGGCGATAGCCAAAAACATTCAGTACTTC.

The sample holds a few counts of this clone. The CDR3 here is CASMTSQGAQKHEQYF. CDR3 in DNA: TGTGCCAGCATGACTTCACAGGGGGCTCAAAAGCACGAGCAGTACTTC. The gene calls are TRBV25-1 and TRBJ2-5; 9 bases are a match to TRBD1. The J call may be in error: the DNA end matches TRBJ2-7 better. The germline V gene has CDR1 MGHDK and CDR2 SYGVNS. The CDR3 runs 16 residues.

This clone was counted ten times or more. The chain carries TRBV10-3 and TRBJ1-5; TRBD1 is a possible D gene (6 bases). The CDR3 covers 13 residues. Germline V gene lookup returns CDR1 ENHRY and CDR2 SYGVKD. V was cut by 6 bases and J by 5 bases, with 11 bases left in between. CDR3 in DNA: TGTGCCATCAGCCGGGACACGGATCAGCCCCAGCATTTT. It translates to CAISRDTDQPQHF.

V usage is TRBV29-1 and J usage is TRBJ1-1; tentatively, D is TRBD1 (6 bases). The CDR3 contains 12 residues. Germline V gene sequence: CDR1 SQVTM, CDR2 ANQGSEA. The DNA for the CDR3 is TGCCGGGCAGGGGACCCGCAACAAGAAGCTTTCTTT. It yields the protein CRAGDPQQEAFF.

The chain couples TRBV11-2 to TRBJ1-1; unclear D gene. V lost 5 bases and J lost 7, with 11 bases in between. The germline CDR1 and CDR2 sequences are SGHAT and FQNNGV. The CDR3 sequence is 12 residues long. CDR3 DNA sequence: TGTGCCAGCAGCGAACAGCCGCTTGAAGCTTTCTTT. Translation gives CASSEQPLEAFF.

The rearrangement links TRBV7-8 to TRBJ2-7; 13 bases fit TRBD2. Trimming removed 4 bases from V and 2 bases from J; junction bases left unmatched: 14. This CDR3 is 19 amino acids long. Germline loops: CDR1 SGHVS, CDR2 FQNEAQ. The CDR3 loop reads CASSSQWTSGRSGTYEQYF. For the CDR3, the DNA is TGTGCCAGCAGCTCCCAGTGGACTAGCGGGAGATCCGGTACCTACGAGCAGTACTTC.

This clone was found a few times. Here the CDR3 DNA reads TGTGCCAGCAGTTTAATCATGAGGGGGCCTGGGGCCAACGTCCTGACTTTC. Translated, it gives CASSLIMRGPGANVLTF. This chain uses TRBV27 with TRBJ2-6; TRBD1 aligns across 7 bases. Germline lookup yields CDR1 MNHEY and CDR2 SMNVEV (reference sequence). The CDR3 is 17 amino acids. The V segment lost 2 bases and the J segment 2 bases; nucleotides outside the gene matches: 6.

CDR3 nucleotides: TGTGCCAGCTCACCAATACCGGGACAGGGTCGTCTCGGGCAGTACTTC. Protein: CASSPIPGQGRLGQYF. The chain is built from TRBV18 and TRBJ2-7, with 9 bases aligning to TRBD1. The CDR3 contains 16 residues. The V gene end was trimmed by 2 bases and the J gene end by 9 bases; junction bases not matched to a gene: 14. Germline-derived CDR1 and CDR2 are KGHSH and LQKENI. The entire variable domain, with the rest obtained from reference TRBV18 and TRBJ2-7, is as follows: NAGVMQNPRHLVRRRGQEARLRCSPMKGHSHVYWYRQLPEEGLKFMVYLQKENIIDESGMPKERFSAEFPKEGPSILRIQQVVRGDSAAYFCASSPIPGQGRLGQYFGPGTRLTVT.